Sequencing of this TCR beta chain was carried out in a study of T cells in Graves' hyperthyroidism and ophthalmopathy. Overall study: The initial diagnosis was the point when peripheral blood was collected, ahead of any treatment.

This clonotype occurred many times. Its antigen is not identified. Study-wide findings and caveats: Among clonotypes expanded in thyroid above 0.001, most were also found in blood.

Graves' hyperthyroidism showing no ophthalmopathy progression within 18 months was considered stable. Clinical symptoms, serum thyroxine and TRAb, thyroid ultrasound and orbital computed tomography together formed the diagnostic basis. The CDR3 regions of TCR beta were amplified from RNA transcripts. Primed by the HTBI set, a first-round RT-PCR was run on the TCR CDR3. TCRdb ran MiXCR on the multiplex PCR reads and lists one entry per CDR3 protein. Of over 450,000 distinct CDR3 sequences detected, over 13% appear once; the ten largest clones hold less than 20%. Sequenced sample: blood. This sequence was found in a woman younger than 35 with Graves' hyperthyroidism.

The CDR3 nucleotides read TGTGCCAGCAGCCAAGTCCAGGGAGTAGGTACTGAAGCTTTCTTT. This sequence encodes CASSQVQGVGTEAFF. The chain employs TRBV3-1 and TRBJ1-1; D is perhaps TRBD1 (5 bases). The CDR3 spans 15 residues. CDR1 and CDR2 from the germline V gene are LGHDT and YNNKEL (reference sequence). V was pared by 1 base and J by 5 bases, with 14 bases between.